These T cell receptor beta chains were read from a single sample in a study of blood T cells in healthy people across ages. Via MiXCR, TCRdb re-called the 5' RACE reads, giving one row per CDR3 protein. Here the sample spans around 2 million distinct CDR3 sequences, 30% to 40% being singletons. Sequenced input: blood. Every receptor here comes from a human donor in good health. Both conserved end residues are part of each CDR3. D genes are given only for firm matches. The size of a clone is reported for some rows only, either as once, few or many, or as a class for expanded clones.

cdr3_aa cdr3_nt d_call j_call clone_size v_call
CSAHGLVDNEQFF TGCAGTGCCCATGGACTAGTTGACAATGAGCAGTTCTTC TRBD2 TRBJ2-1 . TRBV20-1
CATSRVRPYEQYF TGTGCCACCAGCAGAGTCCGACCCTACGAGCAGTACTTC . TRBJ2-7 few TRBV15
CASSYTDSGANVLTF TGTGCCAGCAGTTACACAGATTCTGGGGCCAACGTCCTGACTTTC . TRBJ2-6 . TRBV6-6
CSAIRGPYIDTQYF TGCAGTGCCATCAGGGGGCCCTACATCGATACGCAGTATTTT TRBD1 TRBJ2-3 . TRBV20-1
CASRSIVYRGEMDTEAFF TGTGCCAGCAGAAGCATCGTGTACAGGGGCGAAATGGACACTGAAGCTTTCTTT TRBD1 TRBJ1-1 . TRBV6-2/TRBV6-3
CASSTGTGPLDTQYF TGCGCCAGCAGCACCGGGACAGGCCCTTTGGATACGCAGTATTTT TRBD1 TRBJ2-3 . TRBV5-1
CASSFGGQSSYEQYF TGTGCCAGCAGTTTTGGAGGGCAGAGCTCCTACGAGCAGTACTTC . TRBJ2-7 . TRBV28
CSARFAGTDTQYF TGCAGTGCCCGATTCGCGGGGACAGATACGCAGTATTTT . TRBJ2-3 . TRBV20-1
CAWSWGSGYEQYF TGTGCCTGGAGTTGGGGTAGTGGCTACGAGCAGTACTTC . TRBJ2-7 . TRBV30
CASSFSKGDYGYTF TGTGCCAGCAGCTTTTCCAAAGGAGACTATGGCTACACCTTC . TRBJ1-2 . TRBV7-9
CASSVEKRGQSPDSPLHF TGTGCCAGCAGCGTAGAGAAGAGAGGACAGTCGCCGGATTCACCCCTCCACTTT . TRBJ1-6 once TRBV9
CAISEAGLGQPQHF TGTGCCATCAGTGAGGCAGGGTTAGGTCAGCCCCAGCATTTT . TRBJ1-5 . TRBV10-3
CSASTRTSVYEQYF TGCAGTGCTAGTACAAGGACTAGCGTCTACGAGCAGTACTTC TRBD2 TRBJ2-7 . TRBV20-1
CASSGTLDSEAFF TGTGCCAGCAGTGGAACCCTTGATAGTGAAGCTTTCTTT . TRBJ1-1 . TRBV6-2/TRBV6-3
CASSRTARPFEAFF TGTGCCAGCTCTAGGACCGCCCGTCCATTTGAAGCTTTCTTT . TRBJ1-1 few TRBV7-9
CASSRVPDRGAELFF TGTGCCAGCAGCAGGGTCCCGGACAGGGGTGCAGAACTGTTTTTT TRBD1 TRBJ1-4 . TRBV7-2
CASSLGPQGAREQYF TGTGCCAGCAGCTTAGGTCCCCAGGGGGCCCGCGAGCAGTACTTC TRBD1 TRBJ2-7 . TRBV7-2
CSVTGTSGEYTGELFF TGCAGCGTAACCGGGACTAGCGGCGAATACACCGGGGAGCTGTTTTTT TRBD2 TRBJ2-2 . TRBV29-1
CSVPFDRAYGYTF TGCAGCGTTCCCTTCGACAGGGCATATGGCTACACCTTC TRBD1 TRBJ1-2 . TRBV29-1
CAWRGQSNQPQHF TGTGCCTGGAGAGGACAGAGCAATCAGCCCCAGCATTTT . TRBJ1-5 . TRBV30
CASIESSGFFENTIYF TGTGCCAGTATTGAGTCTTCAGGGTTTTTTGAAAACACCATATATTTT . TRBJ1-3 . TRBV19
CASRPPGTTTAQYF TGTGCCAGCCGACCACCGGGGACCACAACGGCGCAGTATTTT . TRBJ2-3 few TRBV28
CASRDRGTEAFF TGTGCCAGCAGAGACAGGGGAACTGAAGCTTTCTTT TRBD1 TRBJ1-1 . TRBV2
CASSLDIGRIYGYTF TGTGCCAGCAGCTTAGACATCGGACGGATCTATGGCTACACCTTC . TRBJ1-2 . TRBV11-1
CASSGGQKSYEQYF TGTGCCAGCTCAGGGGGCCAAAAGTCCTACGAGCAGTACTTC . TRBJ2-7 . TRBV18
CASRKEGARETQYF TGTGCCAGCAGAAAGGAGGGGGCGAGGGAGACCCAGTACTTC . TRBJ2-5 . TRBV2
CASSYGRGELNNEQFF TGTGCCAGCAGTTATGGGCGGGGGGAACTAAACAATGAGCAGTTCTTC TRBD2 TRBJ2-1 few TRBV6-2/TRBV6-3
CAINDGRNNEKLFF TGTGCCATCAATGATGGGAGGAATAATGAAAAACTGTTTTTT . TRBJ1-4 few TRBV10-3
CASRVFPKGGASTDTQYF TGTGCCAGCAGGGTTTTTCCTAAGGGGGGGGCCTCCACAGATACGCAGTATTTT . TRBJ2-3 once TRBV7-2
CASGDRESTDTQYF TGTGCCAGTGGGGACAGGGAAAGCACAGATACGCAGTATTTT TRBD1 TRBJ2-3 . TRBV27
CANSQEGQGSGVYGYTF TGCGCCAACAGCCAAGAAGGGCAGGGAAGTGGGGTCTATGGCTACACCTTC . TRBJ1-2 once TRBV4-1
CSVEDGRDRDYGYTF TGCAGCGTTGAAGATGGTCGGGACAGGGATTATGGCTACACCTTC TRBD1 TRBJ1-2 . TRBV29-1
CASTPGYGWEQYF TGTGCCAGCACCCCCGGGTATGGTTGGGAGCAGTACTTC . TRBJ2-7 few TRBV7-8
CSARVQGGSSYNEQFF TGCAGTGCTAGAGTTCAGGGGGGAAGCTCCTACAATGAGCAGTTCTTC . TRBJ2-1 . TRBV20-1
CSVSGGAGQPQHF TGCAGCGTTTCAGGGGGCGCCGGTCAGCCCCAGCATTTT TRBD1 TRBJ1-5 once TRBV29-1
CATQLAGGPGDEQFF TGTGCCACCCAGTTAGCGGGGGGGCCTGGGGATGAGCAGTTCTTC TRBD2 TRBJ2-1 . TRBV24-1
CATSGLAGVTSYNEQFF TGTGCCACCAGTGGACTAGCGGGGGTCACTTCCTACAATGAGCAGTTCTTC TRBD2 TRBJ2-1 . TRBV24-1
CASSLYPAGTYEQYF TGTGCCAGCAGTTTATATCCCGCCGGGACCTACGAGCAGTACTTC . TRBJ2-7 . TRBV28
CASSLDRGRTDTQYF TGTGCCAGCAGCTTAGACAGGGGAAGGACAGATACGCAGTATTTT TRBD1 TRBJ2-3 many TRBV5-1
CATSRGLAGYNEQFF TGTGCCACCAGCAGAGGACTAGCCGGTTACAATGAGCAGTTCTTC TRBD2 TRBJ2-1 . TRBV24-1
CASSPERLASGETQYF TGTGCCAGCAGCCCGGAAAGACTAGCTTCGGGAGAGACCCAGTACTTC TRBD2 TRBJ2-5 few TRBV3-1
CASSHPRASLRNEQFF TGCGCCAGCAGCCACCCTCGAGCATCTCTACGCAATGAGCAGTTCTTC . TRBJ2-1 . TRBV4-1
CASGKGASGANVLTF TGTGCCAGCGGTAAGGGGGCGTCTGGGGCCAACGTCCTGACTTTC TRBD1 TRBJ2-6 . TRBV6-5
CTSSHTFQRGSQETQYF TGTACCAGCAGCCACACCTTCCAGCGGGGGTCCCAAGAGACCCAGTACTTC TRBD2 TRBJ2-5 . TRBV11-1